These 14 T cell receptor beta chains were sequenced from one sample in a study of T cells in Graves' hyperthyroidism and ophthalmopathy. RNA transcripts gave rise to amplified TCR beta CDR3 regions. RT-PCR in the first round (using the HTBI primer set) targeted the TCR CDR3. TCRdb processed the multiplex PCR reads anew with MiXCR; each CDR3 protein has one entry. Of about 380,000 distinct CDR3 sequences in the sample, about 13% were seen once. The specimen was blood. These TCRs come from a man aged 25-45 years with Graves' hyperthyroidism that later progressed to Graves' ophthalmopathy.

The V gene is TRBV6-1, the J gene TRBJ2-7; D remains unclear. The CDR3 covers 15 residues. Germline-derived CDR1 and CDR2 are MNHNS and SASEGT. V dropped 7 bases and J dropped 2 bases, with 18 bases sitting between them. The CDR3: CASKGKRLKTYEQYF. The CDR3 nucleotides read TGTGCCAGCAAGGGAAAACGGCTGAAGACCTACGAGCAGTACTTC.

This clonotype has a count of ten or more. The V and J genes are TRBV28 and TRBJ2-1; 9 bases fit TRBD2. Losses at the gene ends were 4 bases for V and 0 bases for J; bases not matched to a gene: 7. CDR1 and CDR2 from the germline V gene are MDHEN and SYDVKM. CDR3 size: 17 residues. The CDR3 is CASSSFNSGSSYNEQFF. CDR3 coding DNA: TGTGCCAGCAGTTCCTTTAATAGCGGGAGCTCCTACAATGAGCAGTTCTTC. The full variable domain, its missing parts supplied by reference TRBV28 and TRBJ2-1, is DVKVTQSSRYLVKRTGEKVFLECVQDMDHENMFWYRQDPGLGLRLIYFSYDVKMKEKGDIPEGYSVSREKKERFSLILESASTNQTSMYLCASSSFNSGSSYNEQFFGPGTRLTVL.

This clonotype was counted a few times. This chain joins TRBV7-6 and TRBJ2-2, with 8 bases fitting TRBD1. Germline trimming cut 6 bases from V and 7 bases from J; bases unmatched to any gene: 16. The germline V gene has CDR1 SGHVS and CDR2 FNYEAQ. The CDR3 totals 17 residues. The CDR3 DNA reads TGTGCCAGCAGTAACCACCGGGACAGGTTAAGTGGCGGGGAGCTGTTTTTT. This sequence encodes CASSNHRDRLSGGELFF.

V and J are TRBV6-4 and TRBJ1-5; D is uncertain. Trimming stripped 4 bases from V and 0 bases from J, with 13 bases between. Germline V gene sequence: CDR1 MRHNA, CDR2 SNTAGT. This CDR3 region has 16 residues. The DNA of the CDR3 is TGTGCCAGCAGTGTTCGACGAAAAGATAGCAATCAGCCCCAGCATTTT. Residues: CASSVRRKDSNQPQHF.

The CDR3 nucleotides are TGTGCTAGTGGTTTTGGGGGGGGTGCGAATGAGCAGTTCTTC. Its translation is CASGFGGGANEQFF. The chain employs TRBV12-5 and TRBJ2-1; 7 bases agree with TRBD2. V shed 3 bases and J 7 bases; nucleotides not matched to a gene: 6. Germline CDR1 reads LGHNT; CDR2 reads FRNRAP. The CDR3 has 14 residues.

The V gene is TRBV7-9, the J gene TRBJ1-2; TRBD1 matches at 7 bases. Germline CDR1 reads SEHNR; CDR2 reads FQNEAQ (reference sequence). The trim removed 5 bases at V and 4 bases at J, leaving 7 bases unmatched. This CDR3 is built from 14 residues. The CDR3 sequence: CASSGEDRLYGYTF. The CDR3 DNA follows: TGTGCCAGCAGCGGCGAGGACAGGCTCTATGGCTACACCTTC.

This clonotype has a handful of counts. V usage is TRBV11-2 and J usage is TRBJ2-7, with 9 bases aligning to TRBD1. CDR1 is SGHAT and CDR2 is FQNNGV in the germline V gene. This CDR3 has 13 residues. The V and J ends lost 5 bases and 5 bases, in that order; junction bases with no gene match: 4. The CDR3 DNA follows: TGTGCCAGCAGCGGGACAGGGAGAAACGAGCAGTACTTC. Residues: CASSGTGRNEQYF.

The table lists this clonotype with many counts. The CDR3 spells CASSLAGVTGELFF. In DNA, the CDR3 is TGTGCCAGCAGCTTAGCGGGGGTTACCGGGGAGCTGTTTTTT. This chain connects TRBV7-2 to TRBJ2-2; D possibly matches TRBD1 or TRBD2 (5 bases each). Trimming stripped 0 bases from V and 5 bases from J, with 7 bases between. There are 14 residues in the CDR3. Germline loops: CDR1 SGHTA, CDR2 FQGNSA.

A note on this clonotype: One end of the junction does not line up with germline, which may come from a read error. CDR3 sequence (DNA): TGTGCCAGCAGAAGCCTCGGGCTAGCCCGTAGCACAGGTACGCAGTATTTT. Its protein is CASRSLGLARSTGTQYF. V usage is TRBV6-1 and J usage is TRBJ2-3, with D perhaps given as TRBD1 or TRBD2 (5 bases each). Germline V CDR1 and CDR2: MNHNS, SASEGT. The CDR3 spans 17 residues.

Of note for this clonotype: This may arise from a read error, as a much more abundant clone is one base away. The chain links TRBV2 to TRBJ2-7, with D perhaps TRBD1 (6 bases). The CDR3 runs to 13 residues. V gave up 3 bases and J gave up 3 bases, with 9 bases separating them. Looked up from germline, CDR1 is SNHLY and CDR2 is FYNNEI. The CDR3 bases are TGTGCCAGCAGTGATAACAGGGTCTACGAGCAGTACTTC. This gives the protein CASSDNRVYEQYF.

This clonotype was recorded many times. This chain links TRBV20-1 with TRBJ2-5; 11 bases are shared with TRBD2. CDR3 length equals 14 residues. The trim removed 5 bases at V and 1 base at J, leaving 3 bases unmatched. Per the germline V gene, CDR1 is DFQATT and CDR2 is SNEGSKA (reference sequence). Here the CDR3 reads CSARLAGTQETQYF. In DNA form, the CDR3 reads TGCAGTGCTCGACTAGCGGGGACCCAAGAGACCCAGTACTTC.

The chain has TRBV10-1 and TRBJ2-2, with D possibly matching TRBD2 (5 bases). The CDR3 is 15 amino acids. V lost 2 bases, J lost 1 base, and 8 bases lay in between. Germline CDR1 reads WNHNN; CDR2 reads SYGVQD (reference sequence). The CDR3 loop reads CASSEEGQNTGELFF. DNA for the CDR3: TGCGCCAGCAGTGAGGAGGGCCAGAACACCGGGGAGCTGTTTTTT.

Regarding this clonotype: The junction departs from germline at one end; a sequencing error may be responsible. The CDR3 loop is CTSSLRTGVEKLFF. Written as DNA, the CDR3 is TGTACCAGCAGTTTACGGACAGGGGTTGAAAAACTGTTTTTT. The chain uses TRBV12-3 or TRBV12-4 and TRBJ1-4, with TRBD1 matching 9 bases. The CDR3 has 14 amino acids.

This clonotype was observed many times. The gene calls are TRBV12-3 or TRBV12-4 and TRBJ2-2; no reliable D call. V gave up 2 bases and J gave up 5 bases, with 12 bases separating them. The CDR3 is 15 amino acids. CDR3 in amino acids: CASSLLMRWTGELFF. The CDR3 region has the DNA TGTGCCAGCAGTTTATTGATGAGGTGGACCGGGGAGCTGTTTTTT.